This T cell receptor (beta chain) is from a study of cytomegalovirus exposure and HLA in healthy donors. Broader study findings: Earlier results showed most TCR beta V segments being productive about 90% or about 30% of the time. The majority of CMV-associated TCR beta chains were reported as apparently HLA-restricted in a later analysis.

The PCR had 60 Vbeta and 13 Jbeta primers. Only in-frame clones appear in the TCRdb table, and some are missing; sequencing was by immunoSEQ multiplex PCR. This sample carries about 35,000 clones, with approximately 3.5% going to the ten biggest clones. V shed 1 base and J shed 0 bases, with 9 bases lying between them. Looked up from germline, CDR1 is GTSNPN and CDR2 is SVGIG (reference sequence). The CDR3 is 15 amino acids. Points on this clone: What it binds is unknown.

Sequencing was carried out using PBMCs. The rearrangement uses TRBV30 and TRBJ1-4; D possibly corresponds to TRBD1 (6 bases). This receptor was identified in a man aged 40-49 years in good health and CMV-seronegative. CDR3 in DNA: TGTGCCTGGAGTGGACAGGTTGCAACTAATGAAAAACTGTTTTTT. This encodes CAWSGQVATNEKLFF.